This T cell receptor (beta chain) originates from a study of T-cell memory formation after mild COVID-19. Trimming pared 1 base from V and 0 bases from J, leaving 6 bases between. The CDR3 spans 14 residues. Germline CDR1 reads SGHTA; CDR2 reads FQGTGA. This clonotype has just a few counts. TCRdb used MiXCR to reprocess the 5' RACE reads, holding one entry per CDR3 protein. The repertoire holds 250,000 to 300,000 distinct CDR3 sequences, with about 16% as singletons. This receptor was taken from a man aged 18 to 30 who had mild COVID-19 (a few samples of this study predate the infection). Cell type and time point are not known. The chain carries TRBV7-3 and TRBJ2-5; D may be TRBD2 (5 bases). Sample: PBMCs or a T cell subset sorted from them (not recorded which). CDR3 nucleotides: TGTGCCAGCAGCTTAAGGGGAGACCAAGAGACCCAGTACTTC. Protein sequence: CASSLRGDQETQYF.